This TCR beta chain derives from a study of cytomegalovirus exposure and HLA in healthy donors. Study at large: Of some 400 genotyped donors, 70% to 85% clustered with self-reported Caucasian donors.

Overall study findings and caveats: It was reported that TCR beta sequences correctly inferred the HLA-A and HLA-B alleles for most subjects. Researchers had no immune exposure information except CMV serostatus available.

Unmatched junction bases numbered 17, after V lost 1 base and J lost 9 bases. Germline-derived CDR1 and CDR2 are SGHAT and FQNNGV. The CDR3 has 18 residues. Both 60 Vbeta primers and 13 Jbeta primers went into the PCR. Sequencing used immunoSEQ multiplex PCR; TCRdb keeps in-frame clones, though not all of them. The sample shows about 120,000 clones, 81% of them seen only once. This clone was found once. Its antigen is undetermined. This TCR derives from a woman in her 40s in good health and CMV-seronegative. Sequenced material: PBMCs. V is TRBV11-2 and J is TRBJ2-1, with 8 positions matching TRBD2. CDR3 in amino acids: CASSLGGSGDLSPSEQFF. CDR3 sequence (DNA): TGTGCCAGCAGCTTAGGGGGTAGCGGGGACCTTAGTCCCAGTGAGCAGTTCTTC.